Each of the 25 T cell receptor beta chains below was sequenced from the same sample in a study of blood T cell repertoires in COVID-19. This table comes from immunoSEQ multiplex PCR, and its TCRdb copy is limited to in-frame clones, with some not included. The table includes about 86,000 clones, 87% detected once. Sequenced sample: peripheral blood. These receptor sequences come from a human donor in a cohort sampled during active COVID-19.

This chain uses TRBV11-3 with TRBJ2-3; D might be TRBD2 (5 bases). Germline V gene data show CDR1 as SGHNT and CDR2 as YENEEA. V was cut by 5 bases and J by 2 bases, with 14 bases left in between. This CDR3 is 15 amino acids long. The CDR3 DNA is TGTGCCAGCAGCCCCCGAGAGGGCCCCACAGATACGCAGTATTTT. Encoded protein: CASSPREGPTDTQYF.

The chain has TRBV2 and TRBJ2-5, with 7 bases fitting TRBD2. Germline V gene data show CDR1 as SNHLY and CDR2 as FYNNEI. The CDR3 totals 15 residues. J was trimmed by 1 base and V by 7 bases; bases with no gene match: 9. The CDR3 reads CASMPSSGPQETQYF. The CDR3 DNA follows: TGTGCCAGCATGCCGTCTAGCGGACCCCAAGAGACCCAGTACTTC.

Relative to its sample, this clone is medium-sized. The CDR3 is CASSHRDRGEGEQYF. CDR3 coding DNA: TGTGCCAGCAGCCACCGGGACAGGGGGGAAGGCGAGCAGTACTTC. The V call is TRBV5-4, the J call TRBJ2-7, with 11 bases aligning to TRBD1. Trimming at V came to 4 bases and at J to 6 bases, leaving 9 bases not matched to a gene. The CDR3 extends over 15 amino acids. The V gene's germline CDR1 is SGHNT and CDR2 YYREEE (reference sequence).

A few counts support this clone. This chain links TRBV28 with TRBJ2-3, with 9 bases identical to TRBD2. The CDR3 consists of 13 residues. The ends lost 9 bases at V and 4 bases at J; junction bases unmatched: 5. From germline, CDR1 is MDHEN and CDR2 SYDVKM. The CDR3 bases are TGTGCCAGTAGCGGGAGTTACTCAGATACGCAGTATTTT. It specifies CASSGSYSDTQYF.

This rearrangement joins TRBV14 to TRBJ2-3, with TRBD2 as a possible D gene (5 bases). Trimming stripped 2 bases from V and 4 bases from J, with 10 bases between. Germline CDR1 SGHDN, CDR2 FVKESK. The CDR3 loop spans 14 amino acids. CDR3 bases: TGTGCCAGCAGCCAAAGAGGGATCCCAGATACGCAGTATTTT. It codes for CASSQRGIPDTQYF.

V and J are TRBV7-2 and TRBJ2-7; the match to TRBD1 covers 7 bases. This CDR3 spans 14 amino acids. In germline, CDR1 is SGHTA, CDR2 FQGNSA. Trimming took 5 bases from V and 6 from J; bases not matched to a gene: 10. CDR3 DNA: TGTGCCAGCAGCCTGACAGGGTGGGCGTTCGAGCAGTACTTC. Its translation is CASSLTGWAFEQYF.

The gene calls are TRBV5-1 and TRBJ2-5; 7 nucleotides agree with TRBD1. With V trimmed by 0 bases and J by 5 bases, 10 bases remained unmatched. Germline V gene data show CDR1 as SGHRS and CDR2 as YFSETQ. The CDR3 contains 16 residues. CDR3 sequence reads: CASSLEGAVETETQYF. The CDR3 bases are TGCGCCAGCAGCTTGGAGGGGGCGGTGGAAACGGAGACCCAGTACTTC. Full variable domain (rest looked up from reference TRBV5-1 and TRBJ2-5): KAGVTQTPRYLIKTRGQQVTLSCSPISGHRSVSWYQQTPGQGLQFLFEYFSETQRNKGNFPGRFSGRQFSNSRSEMNVSTLELGDSALYLCASSLEGAVETETQYFGPGTRLLVL.

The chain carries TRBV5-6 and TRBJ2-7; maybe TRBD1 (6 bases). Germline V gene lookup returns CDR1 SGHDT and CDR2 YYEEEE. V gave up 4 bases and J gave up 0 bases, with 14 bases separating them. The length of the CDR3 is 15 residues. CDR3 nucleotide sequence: TGTGCCAGCAGCGACCTCGGACAGAGCTCCTACGAGCAGTACTTC. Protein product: CASSDLGQSSYEQYF.

The CDR3 here is CATSRATLRDTIYF. The CDR3 DNA reads TGTGCCACCAGCAGAGCTACCCTCCGGGACACCATATATTTT. This sequence joins TRBV15 and TRBJ1-3; D not resolved. CDR1 is LNHNV and CDR2 is YYDKDF in the germline V gene (reference sequence). CDR3 length: 14 residues. V shed 1 base and J shed 8 bases, with 12 bases lying between them.

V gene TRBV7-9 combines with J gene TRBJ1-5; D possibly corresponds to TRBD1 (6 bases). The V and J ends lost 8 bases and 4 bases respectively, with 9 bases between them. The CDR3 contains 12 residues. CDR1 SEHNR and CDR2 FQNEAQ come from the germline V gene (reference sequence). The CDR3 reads CASGQGNQPQHF. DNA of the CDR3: TGTGCCAGCGGGCAGGGGAATCAGCCCCAGCATTTT.

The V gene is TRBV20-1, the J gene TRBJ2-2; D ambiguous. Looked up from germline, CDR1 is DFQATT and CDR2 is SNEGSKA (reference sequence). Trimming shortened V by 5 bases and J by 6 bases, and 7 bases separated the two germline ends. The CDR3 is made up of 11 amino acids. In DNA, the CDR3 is TGCAGTGCTCGAAGCTCCGGGGAGCTGTTTTTT. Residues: CSARSSGELFF.

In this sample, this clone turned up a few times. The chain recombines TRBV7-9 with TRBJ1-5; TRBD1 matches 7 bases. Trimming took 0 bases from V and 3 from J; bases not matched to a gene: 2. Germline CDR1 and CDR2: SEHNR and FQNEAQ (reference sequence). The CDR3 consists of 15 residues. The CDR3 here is CASSLAGQINQPQHF. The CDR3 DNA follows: TGTGCCAGCAGCTTAGCGGGACAGATCAATCAGCCCCAGCATTTT.

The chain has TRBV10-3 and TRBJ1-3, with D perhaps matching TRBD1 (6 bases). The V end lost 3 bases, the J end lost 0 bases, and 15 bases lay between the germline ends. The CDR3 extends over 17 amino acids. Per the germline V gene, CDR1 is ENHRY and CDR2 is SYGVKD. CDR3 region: CAISDLRDTNSGNTIYF. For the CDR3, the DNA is TGTGCCATCAGTGATCTCCGGGACACAAACTCTGGAAACACCATATATTTT.

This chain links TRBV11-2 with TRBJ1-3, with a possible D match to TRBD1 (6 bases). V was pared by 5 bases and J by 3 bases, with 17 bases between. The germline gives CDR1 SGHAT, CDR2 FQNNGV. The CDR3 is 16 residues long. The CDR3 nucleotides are TGTGCCAGCAGCCTTATCGGGGGGCCGGATGGAAACACCATATATTTT. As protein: CASSLIGGPDGNTIYF. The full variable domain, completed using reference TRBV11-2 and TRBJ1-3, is EAGVAQSPRYKIIEKRQSVAFWCNPISGHATLYWYQQILGQGPKLLIQFQNNGVVDDSQLPKDRFSAERLKGVDSTLKIQPAKLEDSAVYLCASSLIGGPDGNTIYFGEGSWLTVV.

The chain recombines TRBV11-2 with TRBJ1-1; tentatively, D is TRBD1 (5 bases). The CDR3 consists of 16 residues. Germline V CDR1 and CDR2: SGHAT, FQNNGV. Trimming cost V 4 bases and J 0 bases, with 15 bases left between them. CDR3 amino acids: CASSYLQGLLNTEAFF. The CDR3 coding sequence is TGTGCCAGCAGCTACCTCCAGGGCCTCTTGAACACTGAAGCTTTCTTT.

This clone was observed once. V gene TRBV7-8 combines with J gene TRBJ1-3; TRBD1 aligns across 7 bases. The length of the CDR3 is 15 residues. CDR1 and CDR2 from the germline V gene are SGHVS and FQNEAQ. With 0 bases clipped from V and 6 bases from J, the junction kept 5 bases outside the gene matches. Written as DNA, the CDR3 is TGTGCCAGCAGCTTAGCCCGACAGGGACTAAACACCATATATTTT. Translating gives CASSLARQGLNTIYF.

CDR3 amino acids: CASSPGDRGNEQFF. The DNA for the CDR3 is TGCGCCAGCAGCCCCGGGGACAGGGGCAATGAGCAGTTCTTC. This chain uses TRBV4-1 with TRBJ2-1, with 10 bases that match TRBD1. Per germline, CDR1 MGHRA and CDR2 YSYEKL. CDR3 length equals 14 residues. The V segment lost 4 bases and the J segment 6 bases; nucleotides outside the gene matches: 3.

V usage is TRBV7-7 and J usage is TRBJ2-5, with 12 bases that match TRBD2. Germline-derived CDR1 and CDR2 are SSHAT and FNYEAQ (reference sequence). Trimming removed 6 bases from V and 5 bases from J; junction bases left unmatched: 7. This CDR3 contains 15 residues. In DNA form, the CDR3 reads TGTGCCAGCAGTCCTGGACTAGCGGGACGGGAGACCCAGTACTTC. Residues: CASSPGLAGRETQYF.

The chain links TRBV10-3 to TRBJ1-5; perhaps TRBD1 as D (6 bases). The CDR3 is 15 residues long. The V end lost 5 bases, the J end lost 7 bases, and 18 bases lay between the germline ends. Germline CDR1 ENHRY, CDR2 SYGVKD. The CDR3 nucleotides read TGTGCCATCAGTCAACAGGCGGGGGCGGGACAGCCCCAGCATTTT. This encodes CAISQQAGAGQPQHF.

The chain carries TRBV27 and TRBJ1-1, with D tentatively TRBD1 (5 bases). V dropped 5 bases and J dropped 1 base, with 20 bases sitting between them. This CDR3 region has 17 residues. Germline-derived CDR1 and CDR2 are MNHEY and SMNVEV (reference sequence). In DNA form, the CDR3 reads TGTGCCAGCAGTAGGGGCCCAGGGTGGGGCCAGAACACTGAAGCTTTCTTT. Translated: CASSRGPGWGQNTEAFF.

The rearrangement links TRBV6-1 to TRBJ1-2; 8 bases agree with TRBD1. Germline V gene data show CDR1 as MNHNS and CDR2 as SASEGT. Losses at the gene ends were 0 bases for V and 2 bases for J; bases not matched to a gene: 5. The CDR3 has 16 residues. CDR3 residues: CASSEAFRTGNYGYTF. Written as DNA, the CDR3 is TGTGCCAGCAGTGAAGCCTTCCGGACAGGGAACTATGGCTACACCTTC.

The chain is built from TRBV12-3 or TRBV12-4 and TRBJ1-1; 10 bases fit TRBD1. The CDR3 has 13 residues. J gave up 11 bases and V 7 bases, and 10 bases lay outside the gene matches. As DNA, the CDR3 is TGTGCCAGCAACCAGAGAGACAGGGGGCAGGCTTTCTTT. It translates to CASNQRDRGQAFF.

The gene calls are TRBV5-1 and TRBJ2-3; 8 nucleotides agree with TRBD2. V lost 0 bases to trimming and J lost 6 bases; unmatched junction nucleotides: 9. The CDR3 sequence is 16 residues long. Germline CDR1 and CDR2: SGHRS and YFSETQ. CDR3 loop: CASSLGLARVEDTQYF. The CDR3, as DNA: TGCGCCAGCAGCTTGGGACTAGCGCGGGTGGAGGATACGCAGTATTTT.

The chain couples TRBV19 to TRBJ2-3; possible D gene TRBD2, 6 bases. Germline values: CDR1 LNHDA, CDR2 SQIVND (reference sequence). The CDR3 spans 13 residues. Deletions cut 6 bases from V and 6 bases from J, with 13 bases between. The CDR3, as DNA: TGTGCCAGTAGCCCAATCGGGAGCGATACGCAGTATTTT. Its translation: CASSPIGSDTQYF. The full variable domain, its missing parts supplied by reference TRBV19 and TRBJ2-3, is DGGITQSPKYLFRKEGQNVTLSCEQNLNHDAMYWYRQDPGQGLRLIYYSQIVNDFQKGDIAEGYSVSREKKESFPLTVTSAQKNPTAFYLCASSPIGSDTQYFGPGTRLTVL.

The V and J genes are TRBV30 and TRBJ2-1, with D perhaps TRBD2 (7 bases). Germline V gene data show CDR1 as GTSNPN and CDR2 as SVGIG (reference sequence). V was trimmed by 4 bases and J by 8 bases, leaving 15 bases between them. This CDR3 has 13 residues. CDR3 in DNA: TGTGCCTGGACCGTAGGGGGGGTCCATGAGCAGTTCTTC. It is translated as CAWTVGGVHEQFF.